This TCR beta chain was recovered during a study of naive and memory T cell subsets. Both TRBC1 and TRBC2 were covered by a beta constant-region primer of two equimolar oligonucleotides. Four rounds of PCR amplified the ligated cDNA using nested alpha and beta constant-region primers plus SP2. TCRdb called the UMI-ligation and nested PCR reads again in MiXCR, with one record for every CDR3 protein. The sample lists 70,000 to 95,000 distinct CDR3 sequences, over 7% occurring once. This clonotype was obtained from a human donor in good health. Material: central memory CD4+ T cells from blood.

The CDR3 DNA follows: TGTGCCAGCAGTTTAGCGGCCTCCTACGAGCAGTACTTC. This sequence encodes CASSLAASYEQYF. The genes are TRBV12-3 or TRBV12-4 and TRBJ2-7; D ambiguous. The ends were cut back, 0 bases at V and 0 bases at J, with 3 bases in the middle. The CDR3 consists of 13 residues.